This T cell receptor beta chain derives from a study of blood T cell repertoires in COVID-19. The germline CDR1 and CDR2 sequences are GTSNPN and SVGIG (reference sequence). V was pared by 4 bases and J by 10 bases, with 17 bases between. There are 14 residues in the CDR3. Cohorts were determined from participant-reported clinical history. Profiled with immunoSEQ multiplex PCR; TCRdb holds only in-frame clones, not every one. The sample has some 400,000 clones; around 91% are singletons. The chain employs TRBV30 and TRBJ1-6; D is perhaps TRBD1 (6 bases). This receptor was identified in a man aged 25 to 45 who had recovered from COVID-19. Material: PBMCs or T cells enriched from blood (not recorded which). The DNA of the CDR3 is TGTGCCTGGAATTATCTGGGACACATGTCACCCCTCCACTTT. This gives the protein CAWNYLGHMSPLHF.